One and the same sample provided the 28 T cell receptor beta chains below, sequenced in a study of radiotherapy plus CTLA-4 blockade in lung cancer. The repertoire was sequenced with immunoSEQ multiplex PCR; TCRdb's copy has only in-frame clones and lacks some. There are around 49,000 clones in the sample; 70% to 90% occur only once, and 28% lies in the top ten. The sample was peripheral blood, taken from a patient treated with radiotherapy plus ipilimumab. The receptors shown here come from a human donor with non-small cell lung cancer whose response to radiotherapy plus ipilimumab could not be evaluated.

The CDR3 DNA sequence: TGCGCCAGCAGCTTGGCAGTATACACCGGGGAGCTGTTTTTT. It translates to CASSLAVYTGELFF. The gene calls are TRBV5-1 and TRBJ2-2, with D hard to call. The CDR3 sequence is 14 residues long. V lost 0 bases, J lost 3 bases, and 6 bases lay in between. The germline CDR1 and CDR2 sequences are SGHRS and YFSETQ.

The CDR3 loop is CASRTNFGGSQPQHF. CDR3 coding DNA: TGTGCCAGTAGAACAAACTTTGGGGGGAGTCAGCCCCAGCATTTT. This sequence joins TRBV19 and TRBJ1-5; TRBD1 is a possible D gene (5 bases). This CDR3 comprises 15 residues. Germline CDR1 and CDR2: LNHDA and SQIVND (reference sequence). Trimming removed 6 bases at V and 6 bases at J, with 18 bases between.

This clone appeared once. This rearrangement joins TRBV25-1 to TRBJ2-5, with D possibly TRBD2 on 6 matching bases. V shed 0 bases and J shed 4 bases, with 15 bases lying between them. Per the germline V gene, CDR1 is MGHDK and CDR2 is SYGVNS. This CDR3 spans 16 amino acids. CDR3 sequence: CASSEYGAGKGETQYF. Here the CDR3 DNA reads TGTGCCAGCAGTGAATATGGGGCGGGAAAAGGAGAGACCCAGTACTTC.

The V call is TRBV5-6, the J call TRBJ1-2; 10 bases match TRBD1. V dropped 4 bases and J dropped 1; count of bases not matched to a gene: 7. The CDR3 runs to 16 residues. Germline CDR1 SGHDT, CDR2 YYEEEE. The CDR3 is CASSQGGTGVNYGYTF. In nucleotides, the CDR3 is TGTGCCAGCAGCCAGGGCGGGACAGGGGTTAACTATGGCTACACCTTC.

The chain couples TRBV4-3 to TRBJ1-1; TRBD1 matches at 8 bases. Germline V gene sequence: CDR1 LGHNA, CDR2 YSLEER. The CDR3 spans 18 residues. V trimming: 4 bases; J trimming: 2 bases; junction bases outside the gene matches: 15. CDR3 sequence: CASSPKLSGQGSNTEAFF. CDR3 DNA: TGCGCCAGCAGCCCGAAACTTAGCGGACAGGGCTCAAACACTGAAGCTTTCTTT.

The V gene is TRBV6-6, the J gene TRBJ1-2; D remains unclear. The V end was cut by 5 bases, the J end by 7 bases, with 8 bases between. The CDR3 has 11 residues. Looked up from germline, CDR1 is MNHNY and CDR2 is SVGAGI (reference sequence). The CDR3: CASSPLTGYTF. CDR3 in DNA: TGTGCCAGCAGTCCCCTAACTGGCTACACCTTC.

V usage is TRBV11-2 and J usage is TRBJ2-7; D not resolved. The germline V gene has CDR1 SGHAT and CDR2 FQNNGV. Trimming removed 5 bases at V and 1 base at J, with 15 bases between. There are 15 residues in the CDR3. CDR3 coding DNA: TGTGCCAGCAGCCCCCCCGAGGATGCGTCCTACGAGCAGTACTTC. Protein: CASSPPEDASYEQYF.

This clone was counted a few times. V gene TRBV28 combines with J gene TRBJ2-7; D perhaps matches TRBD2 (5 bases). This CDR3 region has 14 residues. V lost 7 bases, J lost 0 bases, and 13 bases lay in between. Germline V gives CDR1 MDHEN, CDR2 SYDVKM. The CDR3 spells CASTTHSGSYEQYF. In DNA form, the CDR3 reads TGTGCCAGCACCACACACAGCGGCTCCTACGAGCAGTACTTC.

The CDR3 is CASSSSQGNAYEQYF. The CDR3 region has the DNA TGTGCCAGCAGCTCGTCACAGGGGAATGCCTACGAGCAGTACTTC. The V gene is TRBV5-5, the J gene TRBJ2-5; TRBD1 matches 7 bases. The J call may be faulty, since TRBJ2-7 better matches the DNA end. There are 15 residues in the CDR3. CDR1 and CDR2 (germline): SGHKS, YYEKEE (reference sequence).

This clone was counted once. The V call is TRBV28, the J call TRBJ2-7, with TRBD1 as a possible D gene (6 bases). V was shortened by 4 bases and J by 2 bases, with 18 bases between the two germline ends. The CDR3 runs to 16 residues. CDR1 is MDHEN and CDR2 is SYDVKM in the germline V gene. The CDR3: CASSSRLRDIAYEQYF. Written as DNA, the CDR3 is TGTGCCAGCAGTTCCCGCCTAAGGGACATTGCCTACGAGCAGTACTTC.

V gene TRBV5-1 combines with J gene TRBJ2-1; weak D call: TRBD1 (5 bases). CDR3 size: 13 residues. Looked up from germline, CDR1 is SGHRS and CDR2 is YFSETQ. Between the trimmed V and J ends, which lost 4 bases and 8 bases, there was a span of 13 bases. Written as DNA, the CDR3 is TGCGCCAGCAGCGGAGACAGTCCCTATGAGCAGTTCTTC. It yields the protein CASSGDSPYEQFF.

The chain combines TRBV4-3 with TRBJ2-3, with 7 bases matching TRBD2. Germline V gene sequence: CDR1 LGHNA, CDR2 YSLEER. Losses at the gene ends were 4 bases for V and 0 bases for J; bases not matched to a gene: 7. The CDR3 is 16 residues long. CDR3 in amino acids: CASSLSRGISTDTQYF. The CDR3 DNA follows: TGCGCCAGCAGCCTCTCGCGGGGGATCAGCACAGATACGCAGTATTTT.

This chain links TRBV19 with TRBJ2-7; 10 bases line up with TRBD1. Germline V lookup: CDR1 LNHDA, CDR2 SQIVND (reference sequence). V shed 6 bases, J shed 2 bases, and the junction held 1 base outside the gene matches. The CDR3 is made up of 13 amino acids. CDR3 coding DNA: TGTGCCAGTAGCGACAGGGGGCCCTACGAGCAGTACTTC. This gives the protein CASSDRGPYEQYF. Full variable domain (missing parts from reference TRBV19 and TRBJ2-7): DGGITQSPKYLFRKEGQNVTLSCEQNLNHDAMYWYRQDPGQGLRLIYYSQIVNDFQKGDIAEGYSVSREKKESFPLTVTSAQKNPTAFYLCASSDRGPYEQYFGPGTRLTVT.

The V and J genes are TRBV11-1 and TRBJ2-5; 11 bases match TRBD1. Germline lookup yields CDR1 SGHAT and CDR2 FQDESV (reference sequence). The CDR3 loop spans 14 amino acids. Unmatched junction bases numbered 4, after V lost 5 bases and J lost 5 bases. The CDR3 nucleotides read TGTGCCAGCAGCACCCGGGACAGGGGGGAGACCCAGTACTTC. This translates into CASSTRDRGETQYF.

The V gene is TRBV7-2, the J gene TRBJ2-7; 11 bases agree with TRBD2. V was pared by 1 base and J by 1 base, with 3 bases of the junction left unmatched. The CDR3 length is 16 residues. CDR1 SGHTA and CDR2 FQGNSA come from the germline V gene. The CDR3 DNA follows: TGTGCCAGCAGCTTAGTGGGGACTAGCGGATCCTACGAGCAGTACTTC. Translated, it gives CASSLVGTSGSYEQYF.

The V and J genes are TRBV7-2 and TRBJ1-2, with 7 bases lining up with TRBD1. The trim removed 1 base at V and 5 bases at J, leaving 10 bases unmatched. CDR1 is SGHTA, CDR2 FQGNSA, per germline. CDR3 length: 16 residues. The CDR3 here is CASSLGLTGIGYGYTF. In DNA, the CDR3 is TGTGCCAGCAGCTTAGGCCTGACAGGGATTGGTTATGGCTACACCTTC.

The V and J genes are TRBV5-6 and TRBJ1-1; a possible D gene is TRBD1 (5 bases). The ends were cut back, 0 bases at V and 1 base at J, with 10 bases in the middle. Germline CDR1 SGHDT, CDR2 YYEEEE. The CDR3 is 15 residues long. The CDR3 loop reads CASSLDKGRNTEAFF. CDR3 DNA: TGTGCCAGCAGCTTGGATAAGGGGCGGAACACTGAAGCTTTCTTT.

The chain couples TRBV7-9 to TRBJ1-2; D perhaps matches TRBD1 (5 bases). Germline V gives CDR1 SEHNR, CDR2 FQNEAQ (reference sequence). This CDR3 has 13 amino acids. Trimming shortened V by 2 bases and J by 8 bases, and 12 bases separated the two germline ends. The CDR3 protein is CASSLQGAWGYTF. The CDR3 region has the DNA TGTGCCAGCAGCTTACAAGGGGCGTGGGGCTACACCTTC.

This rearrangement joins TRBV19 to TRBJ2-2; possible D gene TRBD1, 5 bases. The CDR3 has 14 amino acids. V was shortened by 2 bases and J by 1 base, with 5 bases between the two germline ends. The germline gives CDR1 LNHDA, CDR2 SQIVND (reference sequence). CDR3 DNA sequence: TGTGCCAGTAGTATACAGGGGAACACCGGGGAGCTGTTTTTT. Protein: CASSIQGNTGELFF.

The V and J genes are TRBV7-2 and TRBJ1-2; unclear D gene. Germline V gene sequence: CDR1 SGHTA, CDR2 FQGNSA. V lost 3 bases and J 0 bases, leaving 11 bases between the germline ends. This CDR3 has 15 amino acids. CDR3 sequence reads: CASSFNKNPNYGYTF. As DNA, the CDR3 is TGTGCCAGCAGCTTCAACAAAAATCCTAACTATGGCTACACCTTC.

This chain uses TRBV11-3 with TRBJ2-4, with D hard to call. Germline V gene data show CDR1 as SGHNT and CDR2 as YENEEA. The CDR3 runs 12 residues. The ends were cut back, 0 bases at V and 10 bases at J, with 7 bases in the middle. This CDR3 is CASSLDPSIQYF. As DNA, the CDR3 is TGTGCCAGCAGCTTAGATCCGTCGATTCAGTACTTC. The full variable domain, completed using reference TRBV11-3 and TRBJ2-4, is EAGVVQSPRYKIIEKKQPVAFWCNPISGHNTLYWYLQNLGQGPELLIRYENEEAVDDSQLPKDRFSAERLKGVDSTLKIQPAELGDSAVYLCASSLDPSIQYFGAGTRLSVL.

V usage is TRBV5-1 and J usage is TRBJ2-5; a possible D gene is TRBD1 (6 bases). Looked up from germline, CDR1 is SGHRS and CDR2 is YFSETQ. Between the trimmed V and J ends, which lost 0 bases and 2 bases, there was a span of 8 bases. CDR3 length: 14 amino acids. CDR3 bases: TGCGCCAGCAGCTTGGGGACAGTACAAGAGACCCAGTACTTC. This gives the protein CASSLGTVQETQYF.

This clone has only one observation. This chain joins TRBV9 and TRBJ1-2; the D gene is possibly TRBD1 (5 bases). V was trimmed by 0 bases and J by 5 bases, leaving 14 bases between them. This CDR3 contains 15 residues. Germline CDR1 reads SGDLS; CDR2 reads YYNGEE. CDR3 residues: CASSVGGEQIYGYTF. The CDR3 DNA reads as TGTGCCAGCAGCGTAGGGGGGGAACAGATTTATGGCTACACCTTC.

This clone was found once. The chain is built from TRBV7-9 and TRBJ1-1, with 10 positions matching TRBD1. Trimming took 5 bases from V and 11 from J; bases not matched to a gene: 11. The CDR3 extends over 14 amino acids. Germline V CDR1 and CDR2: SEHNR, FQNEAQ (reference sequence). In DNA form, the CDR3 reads TGTGCCAGCAGCCTAGGGACAGGGGAGTTGCGGGCTTTCTTT. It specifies CASSLGTGELRAFF.

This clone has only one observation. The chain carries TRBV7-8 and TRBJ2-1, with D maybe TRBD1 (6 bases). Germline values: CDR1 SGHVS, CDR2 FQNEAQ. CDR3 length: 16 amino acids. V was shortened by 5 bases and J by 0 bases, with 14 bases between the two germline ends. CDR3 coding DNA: TGTGCCAGCAGCCCCCCCAACAGGGTCTCCTACAATGAGCAGTTCTTC. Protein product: CASSPPNRVSYNEQFF.

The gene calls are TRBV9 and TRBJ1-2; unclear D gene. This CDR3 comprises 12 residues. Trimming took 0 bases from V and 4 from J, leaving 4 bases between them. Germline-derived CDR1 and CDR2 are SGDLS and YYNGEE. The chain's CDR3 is CASSVDSYGYTF. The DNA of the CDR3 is TGTGCCAGCAGCGTAGACAGCTATGGCTACACCTTC.

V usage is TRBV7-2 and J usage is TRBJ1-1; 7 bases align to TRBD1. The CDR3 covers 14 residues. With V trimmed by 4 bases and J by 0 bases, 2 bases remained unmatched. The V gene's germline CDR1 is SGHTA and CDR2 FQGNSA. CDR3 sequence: CASSYDRVNTEAFF. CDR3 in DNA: TGTGCCAGCAGCTACGACAGGGTGAACACTGAAGCTTTCTTT. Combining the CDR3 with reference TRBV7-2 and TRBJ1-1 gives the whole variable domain GAGVSQSPSNKVTEKGKDVELRCDPISGHTALYWYRQSLGQGLEFLIYFQGNSAPDKSGLPSDRFSAERTGGSVSTLTIQRTQQEDSAVYLCASSYDRVNTEAFFGQGTRLTVV.

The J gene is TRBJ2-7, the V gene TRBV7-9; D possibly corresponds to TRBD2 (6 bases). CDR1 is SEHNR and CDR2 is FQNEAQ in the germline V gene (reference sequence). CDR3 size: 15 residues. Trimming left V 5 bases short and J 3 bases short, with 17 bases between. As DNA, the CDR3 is TGTGCCAGCAGCCGGCCGGCGGGACTCCTCTACGAGCAGTACTTC. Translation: CASSRPAGLLYEQYF. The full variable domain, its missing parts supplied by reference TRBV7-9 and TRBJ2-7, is DTGVSQNPRHKITKRGQNVTFRCDPISEHNRLYWYRQTLGQGPEFLTYFQNEAQLEKSRLLSDRFSAERPKGSFSTLEIQRTEQGDSAMYLCASSRPAGLLYEQYFGPGTRLTVT.